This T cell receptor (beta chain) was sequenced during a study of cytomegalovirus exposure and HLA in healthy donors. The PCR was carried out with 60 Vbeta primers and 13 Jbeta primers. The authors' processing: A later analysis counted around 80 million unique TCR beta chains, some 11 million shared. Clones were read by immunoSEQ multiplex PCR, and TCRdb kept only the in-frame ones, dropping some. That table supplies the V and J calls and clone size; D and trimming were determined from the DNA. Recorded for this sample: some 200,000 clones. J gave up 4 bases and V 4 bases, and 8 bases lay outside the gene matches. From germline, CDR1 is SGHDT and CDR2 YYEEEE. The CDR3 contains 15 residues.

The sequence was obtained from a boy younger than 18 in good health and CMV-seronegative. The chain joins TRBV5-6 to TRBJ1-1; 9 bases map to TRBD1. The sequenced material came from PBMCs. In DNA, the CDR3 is TGTGCCAGCAGCGGACCGGGACAGGGCTCCACTGAAGCTTTCTTT. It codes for CASSGPGQGSTEAFF. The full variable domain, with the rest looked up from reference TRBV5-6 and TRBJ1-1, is DAGVTQSPTHLIKTRGQQVTLRCSPKSGHDTVSWYQQALGQGPQFIFQYYEEEERQRGNFPDRFSGHQFPNYSSELNVNALLLGDSALYLCASSGPGQGSTEAFFGQGTRLTVV.